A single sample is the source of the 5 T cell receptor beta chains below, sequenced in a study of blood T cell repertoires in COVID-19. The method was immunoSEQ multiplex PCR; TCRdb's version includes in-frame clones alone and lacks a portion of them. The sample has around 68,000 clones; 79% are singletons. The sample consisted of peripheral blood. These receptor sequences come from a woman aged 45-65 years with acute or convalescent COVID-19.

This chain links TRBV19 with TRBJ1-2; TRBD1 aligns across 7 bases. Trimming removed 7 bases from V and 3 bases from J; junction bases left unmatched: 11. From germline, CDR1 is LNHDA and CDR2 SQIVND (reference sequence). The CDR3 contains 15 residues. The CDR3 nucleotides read TGTGCCAGTAACATACAGGGGCTTTTCGACTATGGCTACACCTTC. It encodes CASNIQGLFDYGYTF. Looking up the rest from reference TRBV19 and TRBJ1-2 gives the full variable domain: DGGITQSPKYLFRKEGQNVTLSCEQNLNHDAMYWYRQDPGQGLRLIYYSQIVNDFQKGDIAEGYSVSREKKESFPLTVTSAQKNPTAFYLCASNIQGLFDYGYTFGSGTRLTVV.

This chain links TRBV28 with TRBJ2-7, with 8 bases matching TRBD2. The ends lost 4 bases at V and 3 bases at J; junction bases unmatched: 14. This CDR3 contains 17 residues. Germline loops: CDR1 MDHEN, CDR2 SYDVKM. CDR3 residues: CASSSPPGSGVFYEQYF. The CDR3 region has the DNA TGTGCCAGCAGTTCCCCCCCAGGTAGCGGGGTCTTCTACGAGCAGTACTTC.

CDR3 bases: TGTGCCAGCAGCTTGGACCCGACTAGAGATACGCAGTATTTT. Translated, it gives CASSLDPTRDTQYF. V usage is TRBV5-8 and J usage is TRBJ2-3; D might be TRBD2 (6 bases). The CDR3 consists of 14 residues. V dropped 0 bases and J dropped 5 bases, with 10 bases sitting between them. Germline V gives CDR1 SGHTS, CDR2 YDEGEE.

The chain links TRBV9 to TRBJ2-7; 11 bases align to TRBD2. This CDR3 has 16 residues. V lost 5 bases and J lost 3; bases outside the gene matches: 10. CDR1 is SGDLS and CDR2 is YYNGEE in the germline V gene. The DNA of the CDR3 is TGTGCCAGCAGTATGGAGGCTAGCGGGGGGTACTACGAGCAGTACTTC. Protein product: CASSMEASGGYYEQYF.

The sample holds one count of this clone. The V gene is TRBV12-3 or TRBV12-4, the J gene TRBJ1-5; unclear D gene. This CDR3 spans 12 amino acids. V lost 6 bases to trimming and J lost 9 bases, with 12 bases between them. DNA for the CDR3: TGTGCCAGCAGCACTCTAAGAGGGCCCCAGCATTTT. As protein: CASSTLRGPQHF.